The T cell receptor beta chain under discussion was sequenced for a study of tumor and adjacent non-tumor tissue in lung cancer. About this clonotype: At one end, the junction sequence differs from germline, possibly due to a read error.

TCRbeta libraries were built with three rounds of nested PCR, modified from ARM-PCR. TCRdb recomputed calls from the multiplex PCR reads with MiXCR, one row per CDR3 protein. The sample contains about 50,000 distinct CDR3 sequences, around two thirds of which appear only once. CDR3 length: 13 amino acids. CDR1 is SGHAT, CDR2 FQNNGV, per germline. This sample's RNA came from whole unsorted tissue. More than 3 cm separated this lung sample from the edge of the tumor. The V and J genes are TRBV11-2 and TRBJ2-1; 7 bases are shared with TRBD2. This TCR came from a woman aged 55-70 years with non-small cell lung cancer. Sequencing was carried out using distant non-tumor lung tissue. As DNA, the CDR3 is TGTGCCAGTAGCGGGCGGATTCGCAATGACCAGTTTTTC. Translated: CASSGRIRNDQFF.